This is a list of T cell receptor beta chains from one sample in a study of blood T cell repertoires in COVID-19. Using immunoSEQ multiplex PCR, the repertoire was profiled, and TCRdb retains in-frame clones only, with some absent. There are 200,000 to 300,000 clones in the sample; around four fifths occur only once, and 5.5% to 7.5% lies in the top ten. Sequencing was performed on peripheral blood. The receptors derive from an older woman with active or convalescent COVID-19. CDR3s include the opening cysteine and the closing phenylalanine or tryptophan. The order of the fields is clone size, V gene, D gene, J gene, CDR3 DNA, CDR3 protein. A D gene is named only where the DNA matches it firmly. Rows may omit the clone size; those that give it use once, few, many or a size class.

>-|TRBV5-5|-|TRBJ1-2
TGTGCCAGCAGCTGGGGAGCCCCTCACTATGGCTACACCTTC
CASSWGAPHYGYTF
>-|TRBV7-9|-|TRBJ1-2
TGTGCCAGCTCCCGGGGAGGGGCCTGGTATGGCTACACCTTC
CASSRGGAWYGYTF
>once|TRBV4-1|-|TRBJ2-5
TGCGCCAGCAGCCAAGATGAGCTAGCGAGTGAGACCCAGTACTTC
CASSQDELASETQYF
>-|TRBV29-1|-|TRBJ2-2
TGCAGCGCGGAGCGGTCGAACACCGGGGAGCTGTTTTTT
CSAERSNTGELFF
>-|TRBV5-8|TRBD1|TRBJ1-5
TGTGCCAGCAGCTTGGACAGGGGGCTAGATCAGCCCCAGCATTTT
CASSLDRGLDQPQHF
>-|TRBV5-1|-|TRBJ2-1
TGCGCCAGCAGCTTGTATGCTCGGGTTCAGGGTAGCAATGAGCAGTTCTTC
CASSLYARVQGSNEQFF
>-|TRBV12-5|-|TRBJ1-1
TGTGCTAGTGCCTCACAGGGGAACACTGAAGCTTTCTTT
CASASQGNTEAFF
>-|TRBV11-3|-|TRBJ2-2
TGTGCCAGCAGCCCAAACACCGGGGAGCTGTTTTTT
CASSPNTGELFF
>-|TRBV20-1|-|TRBJ2-1
TGCAGTGCTAGTCGTGCTAGCTCCTACAATGAGCAGTTCTTC
CSASRASSYNEQFF
>-|TRBV3-1/TRBV3-2|-|TRBJ2-2
TGTGCCAGCAGCCAAGGGGCTAGCGAGAACACCGGGGAGCTGTTTTTT
CASSQGASENTGELFF
>-|TRBV13|TRBD1|TRBJ2-2
TGTGCCAGCAGTTTCAGCTATCGACAGGGTGGTACCGGGGAGCTGTTTTTT
CASSFSYRQGGTGELFF
>-|TRBV12-5|TRBD2|TRBJ2-3
TGTGCTAGTGCCTGGGGGGGGGTCACAGATACGCAGTATTTT
CASAWGGVTDTQYF
>-|TRBV19|-|TRBJ1-6
TGTGCCAGTAGTATAGGACAGGAGAATTCACCCCTCCACTTT
CASSIGQENSPLHF
>-|TRBV6-5|-|TRBJ1-2
TGTGCCAGCAGTTACTATCAAGCAGGGAAGGGATATGGCTACACCTTC
CASSYYQAGKGYGYTF
>-|TRBV5-1|TRBD2|TRBJ2-4
TGCGCCAGCAGCTTCGGGACTAGCGGGATTAACATTCAGTACTTC
CASSFGTSGINIQYF
>few|TRBV5-1|-|TRBJ2-3
TGCGCCAGCAGCCCCTCGCGTCGAAAAGAAGATACGCAGTATTTT
CASSPSRRKEDTQYF
>-|TRBV6-5|-|TRBJ1-2
TGTGCCAGCAGTTACGGCCCGGACGGGGGGCTCTATGGCTACACCTTC
CASSYGPDGGLYGYTF
>-|TRBV6-5|TRBD1|TRBJ1-2
TGTGCCAGCAGAGAGACCGGGACAGGGGGAGGCTACACCTTC
CASRETGTGGGYTF
>-|TRBV11-2|TRBD2|TRBJ2-7
TGTGCCAGCAGCTTAATCAGTCTAGCGGGCTACGAGCAGTACTTC
CASSLISLAGYEQYF
>few|TRBV6-2/TRBV6-3|TRBD1|TRBJ2-5
TGTGCCAGCAGTCGTCAGGGGGCGGGGGAGACCCAGTACTTC
CASSRQGAGETQYF
>-|TRBV5-1|TRBD2|TRBJ2-2
TGCGCCAGCAGCTTGCTAGCGGACACCGGGGAGCTGTTTTTT
CASSLLADTGELFF
>many|TRBV4-1|-|TRBJ2-5
TGCGCCAGCAGCCAAGATCTAGAGCTCCAAGAGACCCAGTACTTC
CASSQDLELQETQYF
>-|TRBV5-1|-|TRBJ1-3
TGCGCCAGCAGTTTGGACAGTTCTGGAAACACCATATATTTT
CASSLDSSGNTIYF
>-|TRBV27|-|TRBJ1-2
TGTGCCAGCAGCGCATCAGCTGACAGGAGCGCTAACTATGGCTACACCTTC
CASSASADRSANYGYTF
>-|TRBV13|-|TRBJ1-1
TGTGCCAGCAGCTTAGGGTATACAGGGAGGGGTACTGAAGCTTTCTTT
CASSLGYTGRGTEAFF
>once|TRBV5-1|-|TRBJ1-4
TGCGCCAGCAGCGCGGTTGCTAATGAAAAACTGTTTTTT
CASSAVANEKLFF
>-|TRBV4-2|TRBD2|TRBJ2-7
TGTGCCAGCTCCCCTAGCGCGGGAGGCTCCTACGAGCAGTACTTC
CASSPSAGGSYEQYF
>-|TRBV19|-|TRBJ1-2
TGTGCCAGTAGCTTGAGAACAGGGAACTATGGCTACACCTTC
CASSLRTGNYGYTF
>-|TRBV29-1|TRBD1|TRBJ1-5
TGCAGCGTTGGGACAGGCTATCAGCCCCAGCATTTT
CSVGTGYQPQHF
>few|TRBV10-1|TRBD1|TRBJ2-7
TGCGCCAGCAGTGAGACACAGGGGGCCCACGAGCAGTACTTC
CASSETQGAHEQYF
>once|TRBV5-4|TRBD2|TRBJ2-3
TGTGCCAGCAGCCCCGGGGGGCGAGCGGGGGGGCTTAGGACAGATACGCAGTATTTT
CASSPGGRAGGLRTDTQYF